These T cell receptor beta chains were read from a single sample in a study of T cells after yellow fever vaccination. In TCRdb, the 5' RACE reads were re-called with MiXCR into one record per CDR3 protein. The table lists over 200,000 distinct CDR3 sequences, 5.5% to 8.5% of them singletons, with about 1% in the top ten. Sequences were derived from CD4+ T cells sorted from PBMCs, sampled on the day of the yellow fever booster vaccination. The receptors shown here come from a man aged 25-45 years who received the YFV17D yellow fever vaccine. Both conserved end residues are part of each CDR3. The order of the fields is D gene, clone size, J gene, V gene, CDR3 protein, CDR3 DNA. A D gene is named only where the DNA matches it firmly. Only some rows state a clone size, as once, few, many or a class for expanded clones.

>-|-|TRBJ2-1|TRBV4-1
CASSHVRVSYNEQFF
TGCGCCAGCAGCCACGTCCGGGTCTCCTACAATGAGCAGTTCTTC
>-|few|TRBJ2-1|TRBV5-1
CASYRDAANEQFF
TGCGCCAGTTACCGGGACGCCGCCAATGAGCAGTTCTTC
>TRBD2|many|TRBJ2-1|TRBV24-1
CATSARGGHRVDEQFF
TGTGCCACCAGCGCTCGGGGGGGACACCGGGTGGATGAGCAGTTCTTC
>TRBD2|many|TRBJ2-6|TRBV10-2
CASSESTSGRASGANVLTF
TGCGCCAGCAGTGAGTCCACTAGCGGGAGGGCATCTGGGGCCAACGTCCTGACTTTC
>TRBD2|many|TRBJ2-3|TRBV5-1
CASATGLAVSTDTQYF
TGCGCCAGTGCTACGGGGCTAGCGGTTAGCACAGATACGCAGTATTTT
>-|few|TRBJ1-1|TRBV7-9
CASSLEGGSWTEAFF
TGTGCCAGCAGCTTAGAAGGGGGAAGTTGGACTGAAGCTTTCTTT
>-|-|TRBJ1-3|TRBV13
CACSWRGAASGNTIYF
TGTGCCTGCAGCTGGAGGGGGGCAGCCTCTGGAAACACCATATATTTT
>-|-|TRBJ2-7|TRBV10-2
CASSELWTGSYEQYF
TGCGCCAGCAGTGAGTTATGGACGGGGAGCTACGAGCAGTACTTC
>-|few|TRBJ2-4|TRBV7-9
CASSIRDGGNIQYF
TGTGCCAGCAGCATCCGGGACGGAGGAAACATTCAGTACTTC
>TRBD2|-|TRBJ2-5|TRBV5-6
CASSLVGGLAGAGEETQYF
TGTGCCAGCAGCTTGGTAGGGGGACTAGCGGGAGCAGGTGAAGAGACCCAGTACTTC
>-|-|TRBJ2-5|TRBV20-1
CSARGAPRKETQYF
TGCAGTGCTAGAGGGGCACCACGGAAAGAGACCCAGTACTTC
>TRBD2|many|TRBJ2-1|TRBV5-1
CASSPFLAGGGNEQFF
TGCGCCAGCAGCCCTTTTCTAGCGGGAGGTGGTAATGAGCAGTTCTTC
>-|-|TRBJ2-1|TRBV10-2
CASRIALGNEQFF
TGCGCCAGCAGAATAGCCTTGGGTAATGAGCAGTTCTTC
>-|few|TRBJ2-2|TRBV20-1
CSATDSPNTGELFF
TGCAGTGCTACGGACAGCCCGAACACCGGGGAGCTGTTTTTT
>-|many|TRBJ1-6|TRBV4-3
CASSSPLHF
TGCGCCAGCAGTTCACCCCTCCACTTT
>-|many|TRBJ1-1|TRBV12-3/TRBV12-4
CASSLARGTEAFF
TGTGCCAGCAGTTTAGCGCGGGGGACTGAAGCTTTCTTT
>TRBD2|-|TRBJ2-1|TRBV6-1
CASSGGGPGLASPREQFF
TGTGCCAGCAGTGGGGGGGGTCCGGGGTTAGCGAGCCCGCGGGAGCAGTTCTTC
>-|-|TRBJ2-1|TRBV6-6
CASVNTRGNEQFF
TGTGCCAGCGTGAACACCAGGGGAAATGAGCAGTTCTTC
>TRBD1|few|TRBJ2-7|TRBV3-1
CASSQGTGEIYEQYF
TGTGCCAGCAGCCAAGGGACAGGGGAAATTTACGAGCAGTACTTC
>TRBD1|many|TRBJ2-7|TRBV6-5
CASSSGQRAQYF
TGTGCCAGCAGTTCGGGACAGAGGGCGCAGTACTTC
>-|few|TRBJ2-7|TRBV25-1
CASSELGDGQYF
TGTGCCAGCAGTGAATTGGGAGACGGGCAGTACTTC
>-|many|TRBJ2-3|TRBV4-1
CASSQEGRTSTDTQYF
TGCGCCAGCAGCCAAGAAGGCCGGACTAGCACAGATACGCAGTATTTT
>-|many|TRBJ2-1|TRBV10-3
CAISIQGSEQFF
TGTGCCATCAGCATACAGGGAAGCGAGCAGTTCTTC
>-|many|TRBJ2-7|TRBV12-3/TRBV12-4
CASSFQGSSYEQYF
TGTGCCAGCAGTTTCCAGGGGAGCTCCTACGAGCAGTACTTC
>-|-|TRBJ2-5|TRBV7-6
CASSLVGGPRETQYF
TGTGCCAGCAGCTTAGTGGGGGGGCCCAGGGAGACCCAGTACTTC
>-|-|TRBJ2-2|TRBV24-1
CATSVRTANTGELFF
TGTGCCACCAGTGTGAGGACAGCGAACACCGGGGAGCTGTTTTTT
>TRBD2|few|TRBJ2-1|TRBV7-2
CACGGRGGDEQFF
TGTGCGTGTGGGGGGAGGGGTGGAGATGAGCAGTTCTTC
>-|many|TRBJ2-7|TRBV20-1
CSASRRGKYEQYF
TGCAGTGCTAGCAGGAGGGGGAAATACGAGCAGTACTTC
>-|many|TRBJ2-5|TRBV7-9
CASSITGRETQYF
TGTGCCAGCAGCATTACAGGGAGAGAGACCCAGTACTTC
>-|once|TRBJ2-1|TRBV5-4
CASSLLVAAYNEQFF
TGTGCCAGCAGCTTGTTAGTAGCGGCCTACAATGAGCAGTTCTTC
>TRBD1|-|TRBJ2-7|TRBV10-3
CAMSLGQGGEQYF
TGTGCCATGTCCCTGGGACAGGGTGGCGAGCAGTACTTC
>-|-|TRBJ1-2|TRBV19
CASSPSGTPYGYTF
TGTGCCAGTAGTCCATCCGGGACTCCCTATGGCTACACCTTC
>-|few|TRBJ2-7|TRBV20-1
CSVRTGGAREQYF
TGCAGTGTACGGACCGGCGGGGCTCGCGAGCAGTACTTC
>TRBD2|few|TRBJ2-1|TRBV20-1
CSARVEAGGPNEQFF
TGCAGTGCTAGAGTGGAAGCGGGAGGGCCCAATGAGCAGTTCTTC
>-|many|TRBJ2-7|TRBV11-2
CASSGGNYEQYF
TGTGCCAGCAGCGGAGGGAACTACGAGCAGTACTTC
>-|many|TRBJ2-7|TRBV5-1
CASSLGAELYEQYF
TGCGCCAGCAGCTTAGGTGCGGAACTATACGAGCAGTACTTC
>-|many|TRBJ2-2|TRBV7-9
CASSLAIAAGGELFF
TGTGCCAGCAGCTTAGCGATTGCGGCGGGCGGGGAGCTGTTTTTT
>-|many|TRBJ2-5|TRBV7-8
CASSSSGLIEETQYF
TGTGCCAGCAGCTCATCGGGACTCATTGAAGAGACCCAGTACTTC
>TRBD2|-|TRBJ2-1|TRBV27
CASSGLRGVGEQFF
TGTGCCAGCAGTGGCCTGCGGGGGGTTGGTGAGCAGTTCTTC
>-|many|TRBJ2-7|TRBV5-1
CASSLERTGVKGSGYEQYF
TGCGCCAGCAGCTTGGAAAGGACGGGAGTGAAGGGCTCAGGTTACGAGCAGTACTTC
>-|many|TRBJ2-2|TRBV7-2
CASSLNLGELFF
TGTGCCAGCAGCTTGAATCTTGGGGAGCTGTTTTTT
>TRBD1|few|TRBJ1-2|TRBV9
CASSVGTGLRGYTF
TGTGCCAGCAGCGTAGGGACAGGGCTGAGAGGCTACACCTTC